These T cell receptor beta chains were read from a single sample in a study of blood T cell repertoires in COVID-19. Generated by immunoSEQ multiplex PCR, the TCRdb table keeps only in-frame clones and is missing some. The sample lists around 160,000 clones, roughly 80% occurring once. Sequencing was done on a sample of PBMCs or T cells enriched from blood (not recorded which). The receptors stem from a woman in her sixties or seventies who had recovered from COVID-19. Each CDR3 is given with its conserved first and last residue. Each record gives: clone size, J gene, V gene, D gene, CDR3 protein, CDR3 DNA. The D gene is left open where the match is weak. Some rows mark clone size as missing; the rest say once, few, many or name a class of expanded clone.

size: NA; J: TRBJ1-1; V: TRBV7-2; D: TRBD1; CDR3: CASSAPGTVNTEAFF; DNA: TGTGCCAGCAGCGCCCCCGGGACAGTGAACACTGAAGCTTTCTTT
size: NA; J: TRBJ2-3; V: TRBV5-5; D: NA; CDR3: CASSLAQLRRDTQYF; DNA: TGTGCCAGCAGCTTGGCACAACTCAGGAGGGATACGCAGTATTTT
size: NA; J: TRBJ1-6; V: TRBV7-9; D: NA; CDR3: CASSLASFPYNSPLHF; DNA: TGTGCCAGCAGCTTAGCTTCTTTCCCCTATAATTCACCCCTCCACTTT
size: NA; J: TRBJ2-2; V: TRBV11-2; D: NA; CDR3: CASSPQIPGELFF; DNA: TGTGCCAGCAGCCCCCAGATCCCCGGGGAGCTGTTTTTT
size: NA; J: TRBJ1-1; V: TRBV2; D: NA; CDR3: CASSESTTEAFF; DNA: TGTGCCAGCAGTGAGTCTACCACTGAAGCTTTCTTT
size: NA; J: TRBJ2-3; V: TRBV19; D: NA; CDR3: CASSLRVPTDTQYF; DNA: TGTGCCAGTAGTCTCAGGGTCCCCACAGATACGCAGTATTTT
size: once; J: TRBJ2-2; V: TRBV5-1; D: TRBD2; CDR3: CARVRGGVAGELFF; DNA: TGCGCCAGAGTGCGGGGGGGCGTGGCCGGGGAGCTGTTTTTT
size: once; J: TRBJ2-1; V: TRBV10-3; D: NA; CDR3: CAISESLGASYNEQFF; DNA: TGTGCCATCAGTGAGTCGTTAGGGGCGAGTTACAATGAGCAGTTCTTC
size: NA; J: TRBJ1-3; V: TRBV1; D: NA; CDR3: CTSSQDVPESGNTIYF; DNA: TGCACCAGCAGCCAAGATGTCCCGGAGTCAGGAAACACCATATATTTT
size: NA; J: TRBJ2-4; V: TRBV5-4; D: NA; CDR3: CASSVGQAKNIQYF; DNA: TGTGCCAGCAGCGTTGGACAAGCCAAAAACATTCAGTACTTC
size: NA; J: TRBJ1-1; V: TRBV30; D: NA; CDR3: CAWSAQVSSSTEAFF; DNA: TGTGCCTGGAGTGCCCAAGTTAGCAGTTCCACTGAAGCTTTCTTT
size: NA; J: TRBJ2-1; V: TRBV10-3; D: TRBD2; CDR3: CAISGTSGVLRNEQFF; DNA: TGTGCCATCAGTGGGACTAGCGGGGTTTTAAGAAATGAGCAGTTCTTC
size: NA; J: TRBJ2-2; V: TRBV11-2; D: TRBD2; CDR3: CASSQGGRGTGELFF; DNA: TGTGCCAGCAGCCAGGGCGGGAGAGGCACCGGGGAGCTGTTTTTT
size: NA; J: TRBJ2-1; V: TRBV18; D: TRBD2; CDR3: CASSPTSGGINEQFF; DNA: TGTGCCAGCTCCCCGACTAGCGGGGGGATCAATGAGCAGTTCTTC
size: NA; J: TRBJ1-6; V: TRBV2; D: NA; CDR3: CAGAREAPYNSPLHF; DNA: TGTGCCGGAGCCCGGGAGGCCCCCTATAATTCACCCCTCCACTTT
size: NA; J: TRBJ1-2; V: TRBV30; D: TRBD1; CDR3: CASYRDRTLSGYGYTF; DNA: TGTGCCTCTTACCGGGACAGAACTCTGTCAGGCTATGGCTACACCTTC